In this sample, the clone carrying this T cell receptor beta chain turned up a few times. Antigen: not known. The data stem from a study of CD8 T cells in ankylosing spondylitis. Overall study findings and caveats: Disease-linked clones bore a CD8+ phenotype, appearing relatively rarely in peripheral blood. Prior work had noted some motif variants in reactive arthritis blood and synovial fluid. A motif of 7 to 9 highly homologous TCR beta variants was seen as apparently characteristic of ankylosing spondylitis blood.

V lost 7 bases and J lost 7; bases outside the gene matches: 8. The germline V gene has CDR1 SGHVS and CDR2 FQNEAQ. The CDR3 covers 14 residues. It was by quantitative 5'-RACE with molecular barcodes that TCR beta libraries were made. In TCRdb, the 5' RACE reads were re-called with MiXCR into one record per CDR3 protein. The data hold around 91,000 distinct CDR3 sequences, with about 8.1% observed a single time. The TCR originated in a male donor with ankylosing spondylitis. The chain carries TRBV7-8 and TRBJ2-1; 9 bases are a match to TRBD2. Sequencing was carried out using blood, either unsorted or a sorted T cell fraction (not recorded which). The CDR3 sequence: CASIVAGEGNEQFF. In DNA, the CDR3 is TGTGCCAGCATCGTAGCGGGAGAAGGGAATGAGCAGTTCTTC.